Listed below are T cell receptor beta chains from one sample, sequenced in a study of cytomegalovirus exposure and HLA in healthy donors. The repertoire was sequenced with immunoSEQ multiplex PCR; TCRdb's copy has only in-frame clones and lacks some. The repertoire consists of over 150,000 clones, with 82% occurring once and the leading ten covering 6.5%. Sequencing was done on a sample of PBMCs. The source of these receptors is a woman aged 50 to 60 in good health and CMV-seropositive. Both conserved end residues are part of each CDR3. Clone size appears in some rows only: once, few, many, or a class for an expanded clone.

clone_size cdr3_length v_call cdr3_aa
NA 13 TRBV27 CASSLERGGEAFF
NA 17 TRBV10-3 CAISDTGTGDSFEKLFF
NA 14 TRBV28 CASSFLFSNQPQHF
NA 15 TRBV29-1 CSASNQGARPYEQYF
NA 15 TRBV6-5 CASSRGGGSGNTIYF
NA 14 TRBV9 CASSPTGSGYGYTF
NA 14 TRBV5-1 CASSVQASADTQYF
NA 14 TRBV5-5 CASSSGDSQETQYF
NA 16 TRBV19 CASRLPGQGFTGELFF
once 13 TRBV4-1 CASSHGTAAGYTF
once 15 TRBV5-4 CASRPGAFDSYGYTF
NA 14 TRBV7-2 CASSLQDSTGELFF
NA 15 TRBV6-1 CASSEEPTGNGELFF
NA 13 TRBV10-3 CAISLQEGETQYF
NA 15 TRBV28 CASRVQGGLEETQYF
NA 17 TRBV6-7 CASSYQTDRGVEETQYF
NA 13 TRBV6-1 CASRGAGYNEQFF
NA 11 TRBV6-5 CASSTRFEQYF
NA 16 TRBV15 CATSTRQGRGTGELFF
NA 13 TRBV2 CASSEVGLGEQFF
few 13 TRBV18 CASSPDSQETQYF
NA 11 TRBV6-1 CASSGKETQYF
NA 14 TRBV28 CASSPGGSGNTIYF
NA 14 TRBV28 CASSPAGDWETQYF
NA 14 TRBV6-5 CASRRGQGHYGYTF
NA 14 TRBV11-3 CASSLRGSYNEQFF
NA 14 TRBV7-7 CASKGESSYNEQFF
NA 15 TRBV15 CATSTRTSGPYEQYF
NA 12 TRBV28 CASRGPDQPQHF
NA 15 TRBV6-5 CASSYELIPNQPQHF
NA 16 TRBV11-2 CASSLVIGTRLYGYTF
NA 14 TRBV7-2 CASSLLGGDYGYTF
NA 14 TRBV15 CATSRDRQAYGYTF
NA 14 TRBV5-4 CASSFRRQNYGYTF
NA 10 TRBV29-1 CSVLAGELFF
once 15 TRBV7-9 CSSSPISGGSTEAFF
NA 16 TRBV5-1 CASSLETSGRGDTQYF
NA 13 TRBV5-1 CASSTTMNTEAFF
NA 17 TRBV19 CASRTGTGGYSNQPQHF
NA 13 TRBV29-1 CSVFGQGMPEQYF
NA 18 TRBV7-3 CASSSSGRTSCVNTEAFF
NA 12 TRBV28 CASSVPGDTQYF
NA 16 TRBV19 CASVSGTAIMNTEAFF
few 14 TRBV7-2 CASSLRWGAHEQFF
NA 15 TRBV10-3 CAISEGAGGQETQYF
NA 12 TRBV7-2 CASSLDWRGYTF
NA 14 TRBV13 CASRSRQANEKLFF